This TCR beta chain derives from a study of blood T cell repertoires in COVID-19. About the study: Samples came from the United States, Italy and Spain, spanning acute and convalescent COVID-19. In each case, the material was cDNA or gDNA derived from T cells, B-cell-depleted T cells, or PBMCs.

This CDR3 has 11 residues. The V gene's germline CDR1 is ENHRY and CDR2 SYGVKD. V was clipped by 11 bases and J by 3 bases, with 11 bases between them. Original processing notes: Researchers report that nucleated cell counts were estimated from reference gene primer amplification. TCRdb keeps only in-frame clones here, not all; method: immunoSEQ multiplex PCR. V and J calls and clone size are copied from that table; D and trimming were computed from the DNA. In the table there are about 110,000 clones, 75% to 95% of which are singletons. Source material: peripheral blood. The chain recombines TRBV10-3 with TRBJ2-7, with no clear D. This TCR was sampled from a woman aged 30 to 39 with acute or convalescent COVID-19. CDR3 protein: CAAQTNYEQYF. CDR3 sequence (DNA): TGTGCCGCACAGACGAACTACGAGCAGTACTTC.